This T cell receptor beta chain was identified in a study of cytomegalovirus exposure and HLA in healthy donors (dated by TCRdb to 2015 to 2018). Looking at the study overall: An earlier analysis of approximately 640 of the donors reported about 250 Gb of sequence data and 100 million to 140 million unique TCR beta sequences from 190 million or so T cells. All discovery cohort repertoires had been generated using a single sequencing platform. The study profiled the T cell repertoires of 500 to 800 subjects by immunosequencing and related them to cytomegalovirus serostatus. About five DR-DQ haplotypes were treated as single units for association and clustering because of strong linkage in the cohort. The genetic ancestry cluster associated with self-reported Caucasian donors included 81% of the roughly 400 genotyped donors. In addition to the first cohort of several hundred subjects, a separate validation cohort of about 120 different subjects was used. To predict cytomegalovirus infection status, the study brought together high-throughput TCR immunosequencing, statistical association of individual TCRs with disease status, and machine learning. A later analysis re-analyzed previously published TCR beta repertoires from 500 to 700 donors and added high-resolution HLA genotyping to study TCR occurrence patterns. In an earlier analysis of 500 to 650 of the donors, high-throughput TCR beta sequencing was used to judge whether each TCR beta V gene segment behaved as functional or pseudogenic. In a later genetic analysis, genome-wide SNP genotypes for about 55% of the roughly 700 donors were used, and that subset was treated as a discovery cohort. Across 300 to 400 genotyped donors of the cohort, an average of roughly 250,000 unique TCR beta nucleotide sequences per donor were sequenced, and 15% to 20% of those sequences were non-productive. An early release that covered some 640 HLA-typed donors contained around 330 gigabases of sequencing data and 65 million to 100 million unique TCR sequences. The study aimed to test whether cataloging public T cell receptors could reveal signatures of past pathogen exposure. Typing coverage differed by locus: A, B, C, DRB1 and DQB1 were typed in roughly 620-630 donors, DQA1 in about 550, DPA1 in approximately 610, and DPB1 in roughly 470. Alongside the repertoire data, information on donor age, sex, ethnicity and CMV serostatus was compiled. Rather than using new phenotypic data, the later analysis identified candidate immune exposures from TCR beta sequences and from how often those sequences occurred across donors. HLA typing included class I and class II loci at four-digit resolution. Findings and caveats that apply to the study as a whole: Most TCR sequences were seen in very few donors, while some public TCRs were found in many individuals. Because HLA typing was unavailable for some donors at each locus, only the typed subset was used in association tests. In a later analysis, about 17,000 TCR beta sequences were associated with specific HLA alleles at a false discovery rate of 0.05. The authors suggested that the approach could potentially be extended to other disease states and immunological phenotypes. A further reported finding was that TCR beta sequences accurately predicted the HLA-A and HLA-B alleles for most subjects in the first cohort. Sequencing depth was assumed to be roughly uniform across donors in the presence/absence analyses, though that assumption may not hold. The classifier was reported to diagnose cytomegalovirus status with high specificity and sensitivity in both the original and validation cohorts. In a later analysis, HLA-associated TCR beta chains showed more clonal expansion and lower generation probabilities than non-associated chains that were equally common. According to a later analysis, most CMV-associated TCR beta chains appeared to be HLA-restricted, and the HLA associations seemed to be driven largely by CMV exposure. A few of the identified cytomegalovirus-associated TCR beta chains were confirmed in vitro to be specific for cytomegalovirus antigens. The 87-base-pair reads could not distinguish some IMGT-functional V segments, including TRBV6-2 and TRBV6-3, so those segments were excluded. Because counts were too low, under 20 rarely observed V segments, including chromosome 9 orphons, were left out of the earlier analysis of 500 to 750 of the donors. Only TCR beta chains were sequenced in this cohort, and the absence of alpha or paired-chain data limited detectable features. V-gene and J-gene trimming of TCR beta chains was associated with a missense DCLRE1C variant in a later genetic analysis, and the association was replicated in an independent cohort. The only immune exposure information available for the cohort was CMV serostatus. Correlated functional status among segregating V segments might reflect linkage disequilibrium, but an unknown experimental factor could not be ruled out. A group of highly shared sequence variants was considered likely to be a technical artifact of the sequencing pipeline. In a later genetic analysis, fewer N-insertions in productive TCRs were reported among donors in an Asian-associated ancestry cluster than the approximately 670-donor mean. A later analysis reported that several top co-occurrence clusters appeared linked to parvovirus B19, influenza, CMV and Epstein-Barr virus. In a later analysis, TCR association rates were found to vary across HLA loci, with the most associated TCRs seen for DRB1 alleles and the fewest for HLA-C alleles. The study listed 150 to 200 TCR beta chains as associated with cytomegalovirus. When HLA alleles, especially DR and DQ, strongly co-occurred, TCR associations were difficult to assign to individual alleles. An earlier analysis of several hundred of the donors showed that most TCR beta V segments appeared in productive rearrangements either about 87% or about 30% of the time, which broadly matched IMGT annotations.

With respect to this clone: Its binding antigen is unknown.

From V the trimming removes 1 base and from J it removes 2 bases, while the gene matches leave 6 bases of the junction unaccounted for. The CDR3, cysteine through phenylalanine, is 16 amino acids long. CDR3 DNA is the only sequence kept; it has 48 bases, read in frame from the first base. The germline V gene sets CDR1 to SGHTA and CDR2 to FQGNSA. In total, around 600 healthy bone marrow donors made up the cohort. At the time of sampling, every cohort member was nominally healthy, though immune exposures that went unrecorded were likely present. The donor tested CMV seronegative and was one of the 352 seronegative cohort members. Every donor gave a peripheral blood sample, and the peripheral blood mononuclear cells from that sample were used for TCR beta sequencing. The Qiagen DNeasy Blood Extraction Kit was used to extract genomic DNA from the blood cell samples. The receptor library was made with the immunoSEQ multiplex PCR assay. For the multiplex PCR, a mixture combining 60 forward primers for TCR Vbeta segments and 13 reverse primers for TCR Jbeta segments was used. Amplification of the CDR3 region of rearranged TCR beta genes was performed with a multiplex PCR assay on genomic DNA. The amplified TCR beta libraries were sequenced on the Illumina HiSeq System as 87-base-pair reads. In the original analysis: A later analysis counted some 74 million unique TCR beta chains across the 666 repertoires, and some 11 million of these chains were shared by at least two donors. To remove PCR and sequencing errors, raw reads were error-corrected and collapsed into unique sequences using a nearest-neighbor algorithm that merged closely related sequences. CDR3 sequences were aligned to IMGT reference sequences to assign V, D and J gene segments. Each retained sequence needed at least a six-nucleotide match to both a V gene segment and a J gene segment. Rearrangements were called productive when the CDR3 lacked stop codons and stayed in frame with V and J; all others were non-productive. CDR3 was defined according to IMGT convention as the region running from the second conserved V-encoded cysteine to the conserved J-encoded phenylalanine. The earlier analysis of 587 of the donors excluded sequences that lacked an unambiguous match to a single V gene segment. In an earlier analysis of 587 of the donors, V segments were called functional above 56.7% productive rearrangements and were called segregating when the between-donor standard deviation exceeded 5%. A statistical classification framework was developed to diagnose cytomegalovirus status using the catalog of TCR beta chain sequences. V and J gene assignment, in a later analysis, came from comparing TCR nucleotide sequences with IMGT/GENE-DB human TR gene sequences. The TCRdist pipeline was used in a later analysis to assign CDR3 sequences and most-parsimonious VDJ recombination scenarios. In a later analysis, each TCR beta chain was defined by its CDR3 amino acid sequence together with its V-gene family, and reads without a unique V-gene family were excluded. A later analysis removed several hundred highly shared, low-generation-probability nucleotide sequences to deal with suspected cross-contamination and a sequencing artifact. In a later analysis, a clonal expansion index was calculated for each public chain from normalized within-repertoire ranks of inferred template counts. In a later analysis, generation probabilities were computed using a VDJ recombination model fitted to out-of-frame rearrangements, and the results were checked against IGoR. In a later analysis, hypergeometric tests were used to score TCR-TCR, TCR-HLA and TCR-CMV co-occurrence, with a repertoire-size bias correction applied to TCR pairs. To estimate false discovery rates, a later analysis permuted the HLA or CMV assignments 20 times. A later analysis grouped co-occurring TCRs with DBSCAN, adding TCRdist sequence similarity when clustering within HLA-allele-positive subsets. Co-occurrence clustering excluded repertoires with fewer than 30,000 or more than 120,000 public chains, plus five with anomalous nucleotide sharing. Imported from immuneACCESS, the table was reduced by TCRdb to in-frame sequences with V and J called. These copies leave out some clones; in studies compared against another copy, an unresolved V gene accounts for under half, and the cause of the remainder is not known. V and J calls and clone size are as listed in that table; D and trimming were resolved from the DNA. The sample's clone listing holds roughly 190,000 clones. The ten largest make up 6.5% of the sample.

The receptor's source is a man aged 25-45 years in good health and CMV-seronegative. Sequencing input: PBMCs. This sequence uses TRBV7-2 and TRBJ2-5, with TRBD1 identical over 8 junction bases. Read as DNA, the sequence is TGTGCCAGCAGCTTAGGTTTGCAGGGGGCGCAAGAGACCCAGTACTTC. It codes for CASSLGLQGAQETQYF.